The entry that follows covers one T cell receptor (beta chain) sequence. RNA, at about 0.45 to 1 ug, was reverse transcribed with random hexamers. A multiplex approach, immunoSEQ multiplex PCR, amplified TCR beta CDR3 across 54 Vbeta and 13 Jbeta. TCRdb reanalysed the immunoSEQ multiplex PCR reads using MiXCR and keeps one entry per CDR3 protein. The sample consists of about 160,000 distinct CDR3 sequences, about 91% of them appearing once. The data belong to a study of CD8 T cells in Susac syndrome. CDR1 DFQATT and CDR2 SNEGSKA come from the germline V gene (reference sequence). Trimming removed 2 bases at V and 2 bases at J, with 12 bases between. This CDR3 contains 14 residues.

This chain links TRBV20-1 with TRBJ1-2, with D unclear. This clonotype was obtained from a human donor in good health. What was sequenced was CD4+ T cells from PBMCs. The CDR3 DNA is TGCAGTGCTAGATTTAAGGTGAACAACTATGGCTACACCTTC. It codes for CSARFKVNNYGYTF.